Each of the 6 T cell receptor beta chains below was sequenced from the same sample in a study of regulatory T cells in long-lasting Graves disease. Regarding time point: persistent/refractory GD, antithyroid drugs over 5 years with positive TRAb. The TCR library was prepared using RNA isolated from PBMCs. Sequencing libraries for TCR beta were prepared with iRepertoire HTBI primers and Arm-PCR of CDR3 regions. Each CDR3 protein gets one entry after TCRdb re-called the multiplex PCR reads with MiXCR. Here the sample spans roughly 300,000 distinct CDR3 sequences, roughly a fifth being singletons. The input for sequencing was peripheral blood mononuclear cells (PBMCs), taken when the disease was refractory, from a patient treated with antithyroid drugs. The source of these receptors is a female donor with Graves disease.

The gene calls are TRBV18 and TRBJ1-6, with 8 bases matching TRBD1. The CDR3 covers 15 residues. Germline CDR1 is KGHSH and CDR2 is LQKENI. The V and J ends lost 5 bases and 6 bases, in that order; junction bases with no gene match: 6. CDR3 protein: CASSSDRGSNSPLHF. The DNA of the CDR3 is TGTGCCAGCTCATCAGACAGGGGTTCTAATTCACCCCTCCACTTT. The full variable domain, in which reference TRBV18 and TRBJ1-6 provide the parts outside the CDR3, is NAGVMQNPRHLVRRRGQEARLRCSPMKGHSHVYWYRQLPEEGLKFMVYLQKENIIDESGMPKERFSAEFPKEGPSILRIQQVVRGDSAAYFCASSSDRGSNSPLHFGNGTRLTVT.

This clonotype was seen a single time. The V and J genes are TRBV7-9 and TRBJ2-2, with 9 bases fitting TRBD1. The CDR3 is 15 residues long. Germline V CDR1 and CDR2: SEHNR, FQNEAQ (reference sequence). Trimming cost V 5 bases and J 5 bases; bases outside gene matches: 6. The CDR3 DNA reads TGTGCCAGCAGCCCGGGACAGGGAAGTACCGGGGAGCTGTTTTTT. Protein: CASSPGQGSTGELFF. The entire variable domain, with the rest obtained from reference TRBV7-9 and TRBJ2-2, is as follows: DTGVSQNPRHKITKRGQNVTFRCDPISEHNRLYWYRQTLGQGPEFLTYFQNEAQLEKSRLLSDRFSAERPKGSFSTLEIQRTEQGDSAMYLCASSPGQGSTGELFFGEGSRLTVL.

CDR3 sequence (DNA): TGTGCCAGTGGCCCTGCCGGGTTGTTGAACGAAAAACTGTTTTTT. Residues: CASGPAGLLNEKLFF. The rearrangement uses TRBV19 and TRBJ1-4; no definite D call. CDR1 LNHDA and CDR2 SQIVND come from the germline V gene (reference sequence). V lost 8 bases and J 8 bases, leaving 21 bases between the germline ends. The CDR3 runs to 15 residues.

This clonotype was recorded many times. The CDR3 DNA sequence: TGCAGTGCGAGGTGGCGGGGGGATTCTGATTCACCCCTCCACTTT. Its protein is CSARWRGDSDSPLHF. The V and J genes are TRBV20-1 and TRBJ1-6; TRBD1 might be the D (5 bases). The V end lost 6 bases, the J end lost 8 bases, and 20 bases lay between the germline ends. CDR1 and CDR2 from the germline V gene are DFQATT and SNEGSKA (reference sequence). The CDR3 covers 15 residues.

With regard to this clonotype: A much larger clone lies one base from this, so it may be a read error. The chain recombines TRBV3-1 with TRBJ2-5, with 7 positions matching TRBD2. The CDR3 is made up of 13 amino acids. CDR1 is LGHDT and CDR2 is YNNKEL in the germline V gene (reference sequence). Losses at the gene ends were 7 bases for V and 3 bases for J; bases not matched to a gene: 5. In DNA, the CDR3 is TGTGCCAGCACCAGACGGGGGGAAGAGACCCAGTACTTC. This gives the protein CASTRRGEETQYF.

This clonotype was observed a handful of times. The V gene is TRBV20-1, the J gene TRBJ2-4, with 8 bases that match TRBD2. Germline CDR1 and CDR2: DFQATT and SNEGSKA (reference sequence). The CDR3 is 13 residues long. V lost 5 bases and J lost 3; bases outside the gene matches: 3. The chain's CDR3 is CSAASGYKNIQYF. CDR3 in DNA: TGCAGTGCTGCTAGCGGGTACAAAAACATTCAGTACTTC.